Each of the 20 T cell receptor beta chains below was sequenced from the same sample in a study of shared clonotypes between healthy human individuals. Generated by immunoSEQ multiplex PCR, the TCRdb table keeps only in-frame clones and is missing some. The top ten clones hold 1% to 1.5% of a sample with about 2 million clones, about 95% of them seen once. It was CD45RO-negative cells, positively selected for CCR7, that made up naive CD8 cells, with terminally differentiated effector memory CD45RA+ cells excluded. Sequencing was done on a sample of naive CD8+ T cells sorted from blood. These receptors came from a young man in good health.

The V and J genes are TRBV6-1 and TRBJ2-7; 9 bases match TRBD2. The V gene's germline CDR1 is MNHNS and CDR2 SASEGT. This CDR3 region has 15 residues. The junction had 3 bases not matched to a gene; V was cut back by 0 bases and J by 3 bases. This chain's CDR3 is CASSEAASGVYEQYF. CDR3 coding DNA: TGTGCCAGCAGTGAAGCGGCTAGCGGGGTCTACGAGCAGTACTTC.

This clone was observed a single time. The chain links TRBV2 to TRBJ1-1; D call uncertain. V was pared by 2 bases and J by 0 bases, with 13 bases between. The CDR3 extends over 16 amino acids. The germline V gene encodes CDR1 SNHLY and CDR2 FYNNEI. As DNA, the CDR3 is TGTGCCAGCAGTGAATCAGGTGCCTTCTTGAACACTGAAGCTTTCTTT. This encodes CASSESGAFLNTEAFF.

This chain links TRBV11-2 with TRBJ2-3, with D hard to call. In germline, CDR1 is SGHAT, CDR2 FQNNGV. V gave up 4 bases and J gave up 4 bases, with 24 bases separating them. The CDR3 is made up of 18 amino acids. The DNA for the CDR3 is TGTGCCAGCAGCTCCCCGTATAGACCGCCACCTCCCCCAGATACGCAGTATTTT. Its protein product is CASSSPYRPPPPPDTQYF.

V usage is TRBV11-2 and J usage is TRBJ2-7, with 8 bases that match TRBD1. The junction had 9 bases not matched to a gene; V was cut back by 8 bases and J by 9 bases. Germline V gene data show CDR1 as SGHAT and CDR2 as FQNNGV. This CDR3 region has 12 residues. In DNA form, the CDR3 reads TGTGCCAGCCAAGTCTCGACAGGGGCGCAGTACTTC. Its protein product is CASQVSTGAQYF.

DNA for the CDR3: TGCGCCAGCAGCCTCTTTGGGGGAGCGGGAGATACGCAGTATTTT. Its protein product is CASSLFGGAGDTQYF. This chain joins TRBV4-3 and TRBJ2-3; D might be TRBD2 (6 bases). CDR1 and CDR2 (germline): LGHNA, YSLEER. V was cut by 4 bases and J by 5 bases, with 16 bases left in between. The length of the CDR3 is 15 residues.

The chain combines TRBV2 with TRBJ2-1; D assignment may be TRBD1 or TRBD2 (7 bases each). Deletions cut 3 bases from V and 5 bases from J, with 17 bases between. CDR3 size: 16 residues. Germline assignment: CDR1 SNHLY and CDR2 FYNNEI. The DNA of the CDR3 is TGTGCCAGCAGTGACACCTCAGGGGGGGGGAACAATGAGCAGTTCTTC. Its protein is CASSDTSGGGNNEQFF.

On this clone: The junction departs from the called germline gene at one end, perhaps through a read error. The rearrangement links TRBV20-1 to TRBJ2-2, with no clear D. Germline CDR1 DFQATT, CDR2 SNEGSKA (reference sequence). This CDR3 has 11 amino acids. The CDR3 here is CSAREFGELFF. In DNA form, the CDR3 reads TGCAGTGCTCGAGAGTTCGGGGAGCTGTTTTTT.

The chain employs TRBV30 and TRBJ1-1; D gene ambiguous. This CDR3 is 12 amino acids long. Deletions cut 7 bases from V and 1 base from J, with 10 bases between. Germline lookup yields CDR1 GTSNPN and CDR2 SVGIG (reference sequence). The CDR3 loop reads CASDLENTEAFF. The DNA for the CDR3 is TGTGCCTCGGACTTGGAGAACACTGAAGCTTTCTTT.

The chain carries TRBV6-5 and TRBJ2-3; possibly TRBD2 for D (5 bases). CDR3 size: 15 residues. From germline, CDR1 is MNHEY and CDR2 SVGAGI. Trimming stripped 2 bases from V and 8 bases from J, with 17 bases between. Here the CDR3 DNA reads TGTGCCAGCAGTTACGCCCTTGGGCAGGCGGGTACGCAGTATTTT. It translates to CASSYALGQAGTQYF.

The chain recombines TRBV6-1 with TRBJ1-2; D is unresolved. Per germline, CDR1 MNHNS and CDR2 SASEGT. V was trimmed by 11 bases and J by 8 bases, leaving 21 bases between them. The CDR3 length is 13 residues. As DNA, the CDR3 is TGTGCCGCGTCACCATGGGGTTCGGACGGCTACACCTTC. Amino acid sequence: CAASPWGSDGYTF.

This clone was counted a single time. V gene TRBV2 combines with J gene TRBJ1-1; no clear D. Trimming took off 9 bases at V and 5 bases at J, with 10 bases between the two ends. CDR1 and CDR2 (germline): SNHLY, FYNNEI. This CDR3 spans 11 amino acids. The CDR3: CARAFGTEAFF. DNA of the CDR3: TGTGCCAGAGCATTTGGGACTGAAGCTTTCTTT.

The rearrangement uses TRBV6-5 and TRBJ2-5, with 9 bases identical to TRBD2. This CDR3 comprises 16 residues. From germline, CDR1 is MNHEY and CDR2 SVGAGI. With 4 bases clipped from V and 1 base from J, the junction kept 7 bases outside the gene matches. CDR3 protein: CASSSGTSPIQETQYF. The CDR3, as DNA: TGTGCCAGCAGTTCCGGGACTAGCCCGATCCAAGAGACCCAGTACTTC.

The chain links TRBV27 to TRBJ2-2; D not certain. This CDR3 is 16 amino acids long. Germline V lookup: CDR1 MNHEY, CDR2 SMNVEV (reference sequence). Trimming took off 5 bases at V and 0 bases at J, with 13 bases between the two ends. As DNA, the CDR3 is TGTGCCAGCAGTCAATTAGGAGTGTCGAACACCGGGGAGCTGTTTTTT. Translating it yields CASSQLGVSNTGELFF.

This clone was counted a few times. The rearrangement joins TRBV27 to TRBJ1-2; TRBD1 matches 9 bases. CDR1 and CDR2 (germline): MNHEY, SMNVEV (reference sequence). The CDR3 consists of 14 residues. Trimming removed 10 bases from V and 3 bases from J; junction bases left unmatched: 9. In DNA form, the CDR3 reads TGTGCCACCAAAAGGACAGGGGCGCACTATGGCTACACCTTC. It is translated as CATKRTGAHYGYTF.

The rearrangement links TRBV9 to TRBJ2-3, with no clear D. V dropped 0 bases and J dropped 1 base, with 6 bases sitting between them. The CDR3 totals 14 residues. The germline CDR1 and CDR2 sequences are SGDLS and YYNGEE. DNA for the CDR3: TGTGCCAGCAGCGTAGAGGCCCGCACAGATACGCAGTATTTT. Protein: CASSVEARTDTQYF.

The V and J genes are TRBV6-5 and TRBJ1-3; D remains ambiguous. The germline V gene encodes CDR1 MNHEY and CDR2 SVGAGI. V gave up 6 bases and J gave up 2 bases, with 11 bases separating them. The CDR3 runs 14 residues. The CDR3 is CASSVEGTGNTIYF. The CDR3 DNA follows: TGTGCCAGCAGCGTGGAAGGGACTGGAAACACCATATATTTT.

The chain carries TRBV27 and TRBJ2-6; 7 nucleotides align to TRBD2. The CDR3 loop spans 17 amino acids. Trimming at V came to 3 bases and at J to 0 bases, leaving 5 bases not matched to a gene. CDR1 and CDR2 from the germline V gene are MNHEY and SMNVEV (reference sequence). The CDR3 reads CASSLGGDHSGANVLTF. CDR3 DNA: TGTGCCAGCAGTTTGGGGGGGGACCACTCTGGGGCCAACGTCCTGACTTTC.

This chain uses TRBV4-1 with TRBJ2-1; 16 nucleotides align to TRBD2. This CDR3 has 16 amino acids. J was trimmed by 10 bases and V by 4 bases; bases with no gene match: 7. Looked up from germline, CDR1 is MGHRA and CDR2 is YSYEKL. CDR3 coding DNA: TGCGCCAGCAGCCGGGGACTAGCGGGAGGGCTACAGGAGCAGTTCTTC. Protein: CASSRGLAGGLQEQFF.

This chain uses TRBV28 with TRBJ2-7; no clear D gene. In germline, CDR1 is MDHEN, CDR2 SYDVKM. This CDR3 comprises 14 residues. V was trimmed by 5 bases and J by 3 bases, leaving 14 bases between them. The CDR3 loop reads CASSPLEWNYEQYF. The DNA for the CDR3 is TGTGCCAGCAGTCCCCTAGAATGGAACTACGAGCAGTACTTC.

This chain joins TRBV10-2 and TRBJ2-7; 7 positions match TRBD1. The germline V gene has CDR1 WSHSY and CDR2 SAAADI. This CDR3 is 13 amino acids long. V lost 4 bases, J lost 4 bases, and 4 bases stayed unmatched. The CDR3 bases are TGCGCCAGCAGTGGGCCAGGGGGTTACGAGCAGTACTTC. Protein sequence: CASSGPGGYEQYF.